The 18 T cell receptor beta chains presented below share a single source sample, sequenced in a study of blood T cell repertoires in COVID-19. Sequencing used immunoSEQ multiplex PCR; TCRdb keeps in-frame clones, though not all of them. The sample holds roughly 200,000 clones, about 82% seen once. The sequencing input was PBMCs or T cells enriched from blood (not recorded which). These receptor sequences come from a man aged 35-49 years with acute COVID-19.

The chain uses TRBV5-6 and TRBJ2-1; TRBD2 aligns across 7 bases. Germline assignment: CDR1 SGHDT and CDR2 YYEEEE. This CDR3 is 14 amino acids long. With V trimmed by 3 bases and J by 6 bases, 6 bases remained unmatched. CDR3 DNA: TGTGCCAGCAGCTGGGTAGCGGGTTTCAATGAGCAGTTCTTC. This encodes CASSWVAGFNEQFF.

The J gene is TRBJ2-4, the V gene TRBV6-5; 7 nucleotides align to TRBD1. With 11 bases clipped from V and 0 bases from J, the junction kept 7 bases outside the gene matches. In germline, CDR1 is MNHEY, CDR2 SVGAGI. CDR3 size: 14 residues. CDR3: CAVLDRLAKNIQYF. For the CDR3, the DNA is TGTGCCGTTCTGGACAGGCTAGCCAAAAACATTCAGTACTTC.

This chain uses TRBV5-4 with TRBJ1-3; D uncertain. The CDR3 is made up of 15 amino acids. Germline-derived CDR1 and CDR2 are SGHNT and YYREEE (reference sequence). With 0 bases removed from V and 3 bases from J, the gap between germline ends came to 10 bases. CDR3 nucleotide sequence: TGTGCCAGCAGCTTGGGGTCAGTTGGTGGAAACACCATATATTTT. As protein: CASSLGSVGGNTIYF.

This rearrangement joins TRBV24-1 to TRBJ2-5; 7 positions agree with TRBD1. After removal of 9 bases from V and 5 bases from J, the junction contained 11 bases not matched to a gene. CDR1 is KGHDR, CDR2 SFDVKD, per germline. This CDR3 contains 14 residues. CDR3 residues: CATAGYRGGETQYF. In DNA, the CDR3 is TGTGCCACCGCTGGTTACAGGGGCGGGGAGACCCAGTACTTC.

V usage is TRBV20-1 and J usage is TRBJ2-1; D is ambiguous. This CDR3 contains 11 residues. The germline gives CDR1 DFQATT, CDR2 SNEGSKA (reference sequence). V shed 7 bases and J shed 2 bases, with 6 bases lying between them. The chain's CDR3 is CSGRTYNEQFF. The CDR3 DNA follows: TGCAGTGGGAGAACCTACAATGAGCAGTTCTTC.

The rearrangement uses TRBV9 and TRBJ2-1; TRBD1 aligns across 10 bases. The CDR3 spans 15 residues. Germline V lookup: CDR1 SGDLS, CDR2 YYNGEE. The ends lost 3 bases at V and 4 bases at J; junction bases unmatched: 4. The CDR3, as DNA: TGTGCCAGCAGCGGCCGGGACAGGGGTTACAATGAGCAGTTCTTC. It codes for CASSGRDRGYNEQFF.

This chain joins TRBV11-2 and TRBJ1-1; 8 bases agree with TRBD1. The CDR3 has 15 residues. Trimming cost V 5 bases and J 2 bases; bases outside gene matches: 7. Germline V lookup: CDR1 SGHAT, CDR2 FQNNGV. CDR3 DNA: TGTGCCAGCAGCCCCCGGGACAGGCCCAACACTGAAGCTTTCTTT. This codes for CASSPRDRPNTEAFF. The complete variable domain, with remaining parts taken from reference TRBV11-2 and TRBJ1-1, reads EAGVAQSPRYKIIEKRQSVAFWCNPISGHATLYWYQQILGQGPKLLIQFQNNGVVDDSQLPKDRFSAERLKGVDSTLKIQPAKLEDSAVYLCASSPRDRPNTEAFFGQGTRLTVV.

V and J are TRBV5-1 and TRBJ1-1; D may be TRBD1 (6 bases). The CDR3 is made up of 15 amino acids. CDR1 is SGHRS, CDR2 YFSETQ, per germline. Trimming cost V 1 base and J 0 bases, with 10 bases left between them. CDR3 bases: TGCGCCAGCAGCTTGACAGGGATTATGAACACTGAAGCTTTCTTT. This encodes CASSLTGIMNTEAFF.

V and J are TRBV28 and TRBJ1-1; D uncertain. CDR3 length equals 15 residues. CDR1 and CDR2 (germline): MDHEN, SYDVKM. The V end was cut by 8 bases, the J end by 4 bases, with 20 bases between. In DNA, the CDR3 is TGTGCCAGCCTTACCCGTCCAACCGGTGGCACTGAAGCTTTCTTT. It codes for CASLTRPTGGTEAFF.

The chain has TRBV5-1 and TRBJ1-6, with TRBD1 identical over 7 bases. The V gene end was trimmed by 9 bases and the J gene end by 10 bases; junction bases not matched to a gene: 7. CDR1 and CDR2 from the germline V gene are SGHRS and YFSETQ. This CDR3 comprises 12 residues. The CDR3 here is CAKTGEGSPLHF. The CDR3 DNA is TGCGCCAAAACAGGGGAAGGGTCACCCCTCCACTTT.

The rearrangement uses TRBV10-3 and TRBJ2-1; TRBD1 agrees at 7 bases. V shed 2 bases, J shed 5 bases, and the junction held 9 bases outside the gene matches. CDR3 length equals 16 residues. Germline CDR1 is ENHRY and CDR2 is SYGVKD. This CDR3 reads CAISEVKGALNNEQFF. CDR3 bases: TGTGCCATCAGTGAGGTAAAGGGGGCCCTTAACAATGAGCAGTTCTTC.

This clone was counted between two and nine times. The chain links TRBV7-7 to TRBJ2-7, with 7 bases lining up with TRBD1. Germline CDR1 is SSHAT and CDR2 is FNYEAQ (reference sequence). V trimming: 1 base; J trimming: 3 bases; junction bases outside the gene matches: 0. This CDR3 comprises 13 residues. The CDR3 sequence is CASSLDRGYEQYF. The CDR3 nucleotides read TGTGCCAGCAGCTTAGACAGGGGCTACGAGCAGTACTTC.

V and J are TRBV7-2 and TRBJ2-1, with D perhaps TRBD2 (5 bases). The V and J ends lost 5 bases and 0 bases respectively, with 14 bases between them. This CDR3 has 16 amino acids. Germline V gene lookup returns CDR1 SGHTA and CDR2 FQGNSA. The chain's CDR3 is CASSQDWRSSYNEQFF. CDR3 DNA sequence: TGTGCCAGCAGCCAAGACTGGAGGAGCTCCTACAATGAGCAGTTCTTC.

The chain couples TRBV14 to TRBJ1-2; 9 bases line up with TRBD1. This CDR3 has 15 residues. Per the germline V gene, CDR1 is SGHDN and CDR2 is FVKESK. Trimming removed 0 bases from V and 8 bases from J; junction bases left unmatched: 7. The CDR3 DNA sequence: TGTGCCAGCAGCCAAGAGCTAGGGACAGGGAGCGGCTACACCTTC. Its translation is CASSQELGTGSGYTF.

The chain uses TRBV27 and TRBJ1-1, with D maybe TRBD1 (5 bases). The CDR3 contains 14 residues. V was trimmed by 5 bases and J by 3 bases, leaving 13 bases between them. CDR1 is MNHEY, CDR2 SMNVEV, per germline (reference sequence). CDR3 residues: CASSTLGGYTEAFF. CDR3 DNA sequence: TGTGCCAGCAGTACCCTCGGGGGGTACACTGAAGCTTTCTTT.

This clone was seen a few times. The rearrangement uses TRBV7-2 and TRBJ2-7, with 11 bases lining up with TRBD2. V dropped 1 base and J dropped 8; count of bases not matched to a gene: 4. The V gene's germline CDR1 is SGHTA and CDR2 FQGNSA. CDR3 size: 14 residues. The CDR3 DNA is TGTGCCAGCAGCTTAGGACTAGCGGGGAATAAGCAGTACTTC. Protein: CASSLGLAGNKQYF.

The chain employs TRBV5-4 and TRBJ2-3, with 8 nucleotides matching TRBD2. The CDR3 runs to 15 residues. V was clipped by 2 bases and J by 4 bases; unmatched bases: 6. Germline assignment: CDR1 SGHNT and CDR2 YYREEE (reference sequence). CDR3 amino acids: CASSLAGVSADTQYF. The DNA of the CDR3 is TGTGCCAGCAGCTTAGCGGGAGTTTCGGCAGATACGCAGTATTTT.

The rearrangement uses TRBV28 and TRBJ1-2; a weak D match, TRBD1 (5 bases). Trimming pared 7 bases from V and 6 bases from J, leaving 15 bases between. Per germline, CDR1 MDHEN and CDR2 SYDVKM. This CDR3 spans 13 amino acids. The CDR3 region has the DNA TGTGCCAGCAACGGGGGAGGGTGGAATGGCTACACCTTC. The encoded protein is CASNGGGWNGYTF.